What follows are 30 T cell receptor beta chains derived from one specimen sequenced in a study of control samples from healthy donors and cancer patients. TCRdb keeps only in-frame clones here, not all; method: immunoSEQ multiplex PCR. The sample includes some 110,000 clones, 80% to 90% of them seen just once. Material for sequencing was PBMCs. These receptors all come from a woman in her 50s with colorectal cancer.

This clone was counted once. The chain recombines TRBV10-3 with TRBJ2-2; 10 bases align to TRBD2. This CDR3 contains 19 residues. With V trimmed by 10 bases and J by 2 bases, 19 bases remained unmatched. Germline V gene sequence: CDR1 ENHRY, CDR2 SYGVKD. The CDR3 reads CATHSYSEAGGPNTGELFF. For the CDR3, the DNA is TGTGCCACGCACTCCTACTCGGAAGCGGGGGGGCCTAACACCGGGGAGCTGTTTTTT.

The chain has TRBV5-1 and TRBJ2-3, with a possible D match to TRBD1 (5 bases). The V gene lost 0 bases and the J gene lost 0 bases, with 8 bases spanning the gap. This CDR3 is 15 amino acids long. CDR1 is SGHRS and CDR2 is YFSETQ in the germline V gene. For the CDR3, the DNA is TGCGCCAGCAGCTTGGTGGGGCGGAGCACAGATACGCAGTATTTT. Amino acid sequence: CASSLVGRSTDTQYF. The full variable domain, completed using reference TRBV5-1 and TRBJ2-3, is KAGVTQTPRYLIKTRGQQVTLSCSPISGHRSVSWYQQTPGQGLQFLFEYFSETQRNKGNFPGRFSGRQFSNSRSEMNVSTLELGDSALYLCASSLVGRSTDTQYFGPGTRLTVL.

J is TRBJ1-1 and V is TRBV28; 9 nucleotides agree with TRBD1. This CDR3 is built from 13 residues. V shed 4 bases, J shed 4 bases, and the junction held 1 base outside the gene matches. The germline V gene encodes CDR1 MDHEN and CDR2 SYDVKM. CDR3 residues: CASSWDRATEAFF. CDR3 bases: TGTGCCAGCAGTTGGGACAGGGCCACTGAAGCTTTCTTT.

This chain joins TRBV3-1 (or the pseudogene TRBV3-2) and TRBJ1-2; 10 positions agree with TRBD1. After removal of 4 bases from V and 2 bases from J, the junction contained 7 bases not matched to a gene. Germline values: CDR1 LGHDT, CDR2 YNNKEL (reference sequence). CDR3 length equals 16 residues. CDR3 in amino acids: CASSPTGQGSNYGYTF. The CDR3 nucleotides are TGTGCCAGCAGCCCAACGGGACAGGGGAGCAACTATGGCTACACCTTC.

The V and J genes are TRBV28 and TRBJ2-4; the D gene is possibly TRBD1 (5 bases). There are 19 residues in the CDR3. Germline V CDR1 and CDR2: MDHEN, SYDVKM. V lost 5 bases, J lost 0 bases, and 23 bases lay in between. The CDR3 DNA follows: TGTGCCAGCAGTATGACGCGAGCACAGGTTTTTTCAGCCAAAAACATTCAGTACTTC. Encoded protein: CASSMTRAQVFSAKNIQYF.

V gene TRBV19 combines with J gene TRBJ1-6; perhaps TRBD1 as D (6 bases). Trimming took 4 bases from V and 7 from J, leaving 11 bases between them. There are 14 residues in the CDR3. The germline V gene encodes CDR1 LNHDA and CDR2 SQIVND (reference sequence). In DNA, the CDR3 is TGTGCCAGTAGTACTGCAGGGGCGAATTCACCCCTCCACTTT. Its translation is CASSTAGANSPLHF.

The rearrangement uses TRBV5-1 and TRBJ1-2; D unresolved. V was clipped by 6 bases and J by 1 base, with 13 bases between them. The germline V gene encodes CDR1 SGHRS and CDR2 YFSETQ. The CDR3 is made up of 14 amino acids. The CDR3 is CASNPGDYNYGYTF. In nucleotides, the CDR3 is TGCGCCAGCAATCCAGGAGATTATAACTATGGCTACACCTTC.

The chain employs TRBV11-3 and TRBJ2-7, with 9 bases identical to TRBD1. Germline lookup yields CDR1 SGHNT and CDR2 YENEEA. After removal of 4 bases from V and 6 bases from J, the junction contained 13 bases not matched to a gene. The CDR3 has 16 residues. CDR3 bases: TGTGCCAGCAGCTCACGACGGACAGGGGACCTCACCGAGCAGTACTTC. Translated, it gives CASSSRRTGDLTEQYF.

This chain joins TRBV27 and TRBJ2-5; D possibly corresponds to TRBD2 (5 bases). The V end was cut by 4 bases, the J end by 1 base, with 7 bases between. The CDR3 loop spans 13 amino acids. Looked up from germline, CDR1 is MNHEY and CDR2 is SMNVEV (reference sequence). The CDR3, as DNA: TGTGCCAGCAGTTGGGGAGTCCAAGAGACCCAGTACTTC. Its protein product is CASSWGVQETQYF.

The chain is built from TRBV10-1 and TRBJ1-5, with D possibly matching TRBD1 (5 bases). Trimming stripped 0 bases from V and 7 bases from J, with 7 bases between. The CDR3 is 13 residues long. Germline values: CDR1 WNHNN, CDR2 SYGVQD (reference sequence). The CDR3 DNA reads TGCGCCAGCAGTGAGTCACGGGGCCAGCCCCAGCATTTT. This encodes CASSESRGQPQHF.

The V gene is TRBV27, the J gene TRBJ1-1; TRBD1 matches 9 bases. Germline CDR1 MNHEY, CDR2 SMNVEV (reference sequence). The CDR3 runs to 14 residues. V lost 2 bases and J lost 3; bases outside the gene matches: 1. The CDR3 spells CASSLRTGDTEAFF. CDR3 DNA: TGTGCCAGCAGTTTACGGACAGGGGACACTGAAGCTTTCTTT.

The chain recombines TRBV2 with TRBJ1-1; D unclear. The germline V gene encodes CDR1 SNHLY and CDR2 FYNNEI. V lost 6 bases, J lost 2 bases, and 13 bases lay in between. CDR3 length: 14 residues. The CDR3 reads CASRNQDGNTEAFF. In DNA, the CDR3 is TGTGCCAGCAGAAATCAGGACGGCAACACTGAAGCTTTCTTT.

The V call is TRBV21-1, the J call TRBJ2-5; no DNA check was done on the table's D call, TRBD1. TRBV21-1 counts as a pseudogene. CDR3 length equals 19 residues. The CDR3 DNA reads TGTGCCAGCAGCAGACACCCAACAGAAATCTCTCTCGGTAAAGAGACCCAGTACTTC. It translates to CASSRHPTEISLGKETQYF.

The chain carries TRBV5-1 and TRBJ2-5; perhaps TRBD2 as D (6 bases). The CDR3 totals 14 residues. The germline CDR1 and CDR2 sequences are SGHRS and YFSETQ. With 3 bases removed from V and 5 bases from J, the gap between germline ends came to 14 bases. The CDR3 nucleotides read TGCGCCAGCAGCTGGGGCGGGGACGGGGAGACCCAGTACTTC. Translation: CASSWGGDGETQYF.

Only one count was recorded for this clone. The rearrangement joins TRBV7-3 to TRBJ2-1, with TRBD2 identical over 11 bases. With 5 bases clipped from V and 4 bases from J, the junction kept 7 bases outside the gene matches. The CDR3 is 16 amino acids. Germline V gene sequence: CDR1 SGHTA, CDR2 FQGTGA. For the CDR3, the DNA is TGTGCCAGCAGCGTCACCGGGACTAGCGGATACAATGAGCAGTTCTTC. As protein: CASSVTGTSGYNEQFF.

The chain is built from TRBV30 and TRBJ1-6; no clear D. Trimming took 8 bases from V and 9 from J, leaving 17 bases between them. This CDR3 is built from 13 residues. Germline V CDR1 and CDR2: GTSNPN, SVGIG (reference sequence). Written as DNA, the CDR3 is TGTGCCGGGCGGACCCAACGGCTTTCACCCCTCCACTTT. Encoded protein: CAGRTQRLSPLHF.

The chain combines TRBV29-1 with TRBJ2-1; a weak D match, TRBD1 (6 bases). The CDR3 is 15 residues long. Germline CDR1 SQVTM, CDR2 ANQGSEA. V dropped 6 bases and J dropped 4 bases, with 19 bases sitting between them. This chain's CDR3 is CSVERRDIRYNEQFF. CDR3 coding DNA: TGCAGCGTAGAGAGAAGGGACATCAGGTACAATGAGCAGTTCTTC.

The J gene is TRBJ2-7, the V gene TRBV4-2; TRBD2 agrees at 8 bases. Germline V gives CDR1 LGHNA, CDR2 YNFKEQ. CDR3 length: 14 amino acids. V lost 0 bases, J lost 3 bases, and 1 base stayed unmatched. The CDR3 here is CASSQDTSGYEQYF. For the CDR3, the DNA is TGTGCCAGCAGCCAAGATACTAGCGGCTACGAGCAGTACTTC.

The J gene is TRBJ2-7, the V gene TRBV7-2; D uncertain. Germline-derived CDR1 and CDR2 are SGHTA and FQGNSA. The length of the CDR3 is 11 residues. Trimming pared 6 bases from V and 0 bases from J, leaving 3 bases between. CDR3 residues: CASSNSYEQYF. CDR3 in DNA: TGTGCCAGCAGTAACTCCTACGAGCAGTACTTC.

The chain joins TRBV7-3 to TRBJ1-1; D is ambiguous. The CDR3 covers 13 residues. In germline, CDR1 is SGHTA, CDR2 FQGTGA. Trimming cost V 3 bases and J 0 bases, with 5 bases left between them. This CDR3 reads CASSLAMNTEAFF. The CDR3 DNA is TGTGCCAGCAGCTTGGCCATGAACACTGAAGCTTTCTTT. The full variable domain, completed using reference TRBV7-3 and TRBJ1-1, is GAGVSQTPSNKVTEKGKYVELRCDPISGHTALYWYRQSLGQGPEFLIYFQGTGAADDSGLPNDRFFAVRPEGSVSTLKIQRTERGDSAVYLCASSLAMNTEAFFGQGTRLTVV.

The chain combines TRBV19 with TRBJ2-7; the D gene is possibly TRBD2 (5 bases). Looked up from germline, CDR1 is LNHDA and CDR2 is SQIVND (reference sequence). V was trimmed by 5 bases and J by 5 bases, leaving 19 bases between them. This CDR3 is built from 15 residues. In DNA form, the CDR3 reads TGTGCCAGTAGTGCCTGGACTGTAAGGCCCCACGAGCAGTACTTC. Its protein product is CASSAWTVRPHEQYF.

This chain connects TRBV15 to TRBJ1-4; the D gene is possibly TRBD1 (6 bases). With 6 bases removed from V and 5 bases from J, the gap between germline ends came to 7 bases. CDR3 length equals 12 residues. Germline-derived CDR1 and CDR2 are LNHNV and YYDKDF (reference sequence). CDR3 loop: CATRDRNEKLFF. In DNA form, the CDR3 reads TGTGCCACCAGGGACAGAAATGAAAAACTGTTTTTT. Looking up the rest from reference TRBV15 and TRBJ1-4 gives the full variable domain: DAMVIQNPRYQVTQFGKPVTLSCSQTLNHNVMYWYQQKSSQAPKLLFHYYDKDFNNEADTPDNFQSRRPNTSFCFLDIRSPGLGDTAMYLCATRDRNEKLFFGSGTQLSVL.

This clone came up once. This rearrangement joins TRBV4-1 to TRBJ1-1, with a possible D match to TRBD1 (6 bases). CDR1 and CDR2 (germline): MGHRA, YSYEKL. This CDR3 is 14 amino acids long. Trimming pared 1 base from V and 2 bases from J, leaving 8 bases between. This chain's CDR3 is CASSQVTGNTEAFF. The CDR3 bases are TGCGCCAGCAGCCAAGTGACAGGCAACACTGAAGCTTTCTTT.

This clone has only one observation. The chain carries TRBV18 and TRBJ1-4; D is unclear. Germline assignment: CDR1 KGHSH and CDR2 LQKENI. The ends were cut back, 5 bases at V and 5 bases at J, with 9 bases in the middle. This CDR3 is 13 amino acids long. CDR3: CASSRASNEKLFF. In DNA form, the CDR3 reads TGTGCCAGCTCAAGGGCCTCCAATGAAAAACTGTTTTTT. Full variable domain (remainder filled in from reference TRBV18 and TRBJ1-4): NAGVMQNPRHLVRRRGQEARLRCSPMKGHSHVYWYRQLPEEGLKFMVYLQKENIIDESGMPKERFSAEFPKEGPSILRIQQVVRGDSAAYFCASSRASNEKLFFGSGTQLSVL.

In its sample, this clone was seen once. The CDR3 protein is CASSETPGVNIQYF. The DNA of the CDR3 is TGTGCCAGCAGTGAAACGCCGGGGGTAAACATTCAGTACTTC. The chain recombines TRBV6-1 with TRBJ2-4; weak D call: TRBD2 (6 bases). Germline V gene lookup returns CDR1 MNHNS and CDR2 SASEGT. With 2 bases removed from V and 6 bases from J, the gap between germline ends came to 11 bases. The length of the CDR3 is 14 residues.

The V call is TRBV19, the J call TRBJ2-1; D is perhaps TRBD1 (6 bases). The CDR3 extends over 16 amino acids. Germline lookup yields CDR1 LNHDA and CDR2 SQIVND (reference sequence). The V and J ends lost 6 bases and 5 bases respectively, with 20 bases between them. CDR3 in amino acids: CASSIGTHGINNEQFF. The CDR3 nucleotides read TGTGCCAGTAGCATCGGGACACATGGGATTAACAATGAGCAGTTCTTC.

The CDR3: CASSLLLGAGGKSYEQYF. The CDR3, as DNA: TGTGCCAGCAGCTTACTCTTAGGGGCGGGAGGGAAATCCTACGAGCAGTACTTC. This chain links TRBV7-9 with TRBJ2-7; 9 bases align to TRBD2. Looked up from germline, CDR1 is SEHNR and CDR2 is FQNEAQ (reference sequence). V dropped 2 bases and J dropped 1; count of bases not matched to a gene: 12. The CDR3 length is 18 residues.

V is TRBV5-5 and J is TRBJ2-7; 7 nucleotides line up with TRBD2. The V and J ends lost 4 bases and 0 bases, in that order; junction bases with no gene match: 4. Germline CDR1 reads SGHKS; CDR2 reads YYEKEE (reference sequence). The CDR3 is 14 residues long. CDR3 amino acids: CASSPGLFSYEQYF. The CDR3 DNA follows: TGTGCCAGCAGCCCGGGACTATTCTCCTACGAGCAGTACTTC.

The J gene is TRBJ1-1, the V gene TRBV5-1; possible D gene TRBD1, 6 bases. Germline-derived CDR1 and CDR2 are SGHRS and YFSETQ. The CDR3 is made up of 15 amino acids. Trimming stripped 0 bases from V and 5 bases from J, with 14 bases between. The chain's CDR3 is CASSLEFGGHTEAFF. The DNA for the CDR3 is TGCGCCAGCAGCTTGGAGTTCGGGGGGCATACTGAAGCTTTCTTT.

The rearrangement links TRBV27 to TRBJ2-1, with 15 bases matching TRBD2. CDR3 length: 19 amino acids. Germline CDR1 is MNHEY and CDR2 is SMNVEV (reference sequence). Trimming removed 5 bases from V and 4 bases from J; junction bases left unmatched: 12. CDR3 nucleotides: TGTGCCAGCAGTACTCGGACTAGCGGGAGGGCCGACTTGTACAATGAGCAGTTCTTC. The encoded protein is CASSTRTSGRADLYNEQFF.